Below, 29 T cell receptor beta chains from the same sample are listed, as sequenced in a study of shared clonotypes between healthy human individuals. The protocol was immunoSEQ multiplex PCR, while the TCRdb copy is restricted to in-frame clones and leaves out a portion. Of approximately 530,000 clones listed, about 96% are singletons. Input material: naive CD4+ T cells sorted from blood. The subset was: CD45RA+ positively selected. Every receptor here comes from a woman in her 30s in good health.

V gene TRBV28 combines with J gene TRBJ2-7, with 12 bases fitting TRBD2. Germline V gene data show CDR1 as MDHEN and CDR2 as SYDVKM. This CDR3 has 18 amino acids. The trim removed 3 bases at V and 2 bases at J, leaving 11 bases unmatched. In DNA, the CDR3 is TGTGCCAGCAGTTTGCTTCTAGGACTAGCGGGAACAACCTACGAGCAGTACTTC. As protein: CASSLLLGLAGTTYEQYF. Drawing the rest from reference TRBV28 and TRBJ2-7, the complete variable domain is DVKVTQSSRYLVKRTGEKVFLECVQDMDHENMFWYRQDPGLGLRLIYFSYDVKMKEKGDIPEGYSVSREKKERFSLILESASTNQTSMYLCASSLLLGLAGTTYEQYFGPGTRLTVT.

This clone was recorded a few times. Other DNA sequences of this sample code for an identical CDR3. V is TRBV30 and J is TRBJ2-7, with D hard to call. Trimming removed 1 base from V and 0 bases from J, with 1 base in between. Germline CDR1 GTSNPN, CDR2 SVGIG (reference sequence). This CDR3 has 11 residues. CDR3 region: CAWSGSYEQYF. The DNA for the CDR3 is TGTGCCTGGAGTGGCTCCTACGAGCAGTACTTC.

This chain connects TRBV28 to TRBJ2-2; no firm D call. V was trimmed by 5 bases and J by 6 bases, leaving 7 bases between them. Germline CDR1 and CDR2: MDHEN and SYDVKM. The CDR3 runs 12 residues. The chain's CDR3 is CASSMRPGELFF. The DNA of the CDR3 is TGTGCCAGCAGTATGCGACCCGGGGAGCTGTTTTTT.

V and J are TRBV15 and TRBJ2-2; D not certain. The CDR3 length is 13 residues. Trimming left V 3 bases short and J 7 bases short, with 9 bases between. Germline V gives CDR1 LNHNV, CDR2 YYDKDF (reference sequence). CDR3 DNA sequence: TGTGCCACCAGCAGGAGCATGGTCGGGGAGCTGTTTTTT. The encoded protein is CATSRSMVGELFF. Full variable domain (remainder filled in from reference TRBV15 and TRBJ2-2): DAMVIQNPRYQVTQFGKPVTLSCSQTLNHNVMYWYQQKSSQAPKLLFHYYDKDFNNEADTPDNFQSRRPNTSFCFLDIRSPGLGDTAMYLCATSRSMVGELFFGEGSRLTVL.

In DNA form, the CDR3 reads TGTGCCAGCAGTTGGGGGACAGACAATCAGCCCCAGCATTTT. Translating gives CASSWGTDNQPQHF. The chain carries TRBV28 and TRBJ1-5; 7 bases agree with TRBD1. Germline-derived CDR1 and CDR2 are MDHEN and SYDVKM. The CDR3 loop spans 14 amino acids. V lost 4 bases, J lost 3 bases, and 3 bases stayed unmatched. Drawing the rest from reference TRBV28 and TRBJ1-5, the complete variable domain is DVKVTQSSRYLVKRTGEKVFLECVQDMDHENMFWYRQDPGLGLRLIYFSYDVKMKEKGDIPEGYSVSREKKERFSLILESASTNQTSMYLCASSWGTDNQPQHFGDGTRLSIL.

The chain uses TRBV14 and TRBJ2-1; D is uncertain. The germline gives CDR1 SGHDN, CDR2 FVKESK. This CDR3 comprises 12 residues. Trimming left V 1 base short and J 13 bases short, with 11 bases between. CDR3 in DNA: TGTGCCAGCAGCCAAGCGGGCCCCCAACAGTTCTTC. This translates into CASSQAGPQQFF.

This rearrangement joins TRBV11-2 to TRBJ2-1, with TRBD1 matching over 8 bases. The V gene's germline CDR1 is SGHAT and CDR2 FQNNGV. V shed 5 bases and J 4 bases; nucleotides not matched to a gene: 4. This CDR3 has 14 amino acids. CDR3 loop: CASSTRQGYNEQFF. CDR3 DNA sequence: TGTGCCAGCAGCACTAGACAGGGGTACAATGAGCAGTTCTTC.

This clone showed up just a few times. V gene TRBV6-1 combines with J gene TRBJ2-7; D is perhaps TRBD2 (5 bases). The V gene lost 1 base and the J gene lost 6 bases, with 10 bases spanning the gap. This CDR3 is built from 13 residues. CDR1 and CDR2 (germline): MNHNS, SASEGT. In DNA form, the CDR3 reads TGTGCCAGCAGTGAAGTGTCTAGCACCGAGCAGTACTTC. Its translation is CASSEVSSTEQYF.

This chain connects TRBV6-5 to TRBJ2-7; no firm D call. The CDR3 loop spans 16 amino acids. The ends were cut back, 0 bases at V and 3 bases at J, with 15 bases in the middle. Germline V gene lookup returns CDR1 MNHEY and CDR2 SVGAGI. DNA for the CDR3: TGTGCCAGCAGTTACTCGAAAGGCGGAGCCGGCTACGAGCAGTACTTC. This sequence encodes CASSYSKGGAGYEQYF.

The CDR3 DNA reads TGTGCCAGTAGAAAGCAGGGACTAGCGGGAGTAAACATTCAGTACTTC. Translated, it gives CASRKQGLAGVNIQYF. The V gene is TRBV19, the J gene TRBJ2-4, with 14 positions matching TRBD2. CDR1 is LNHDA, CDR2 SQIVND, per germline (reference sequence). The CDR3 length is 16 residues. V lost 6 bases, J lost 6 bases, and 7 bases stayed unmatched.

Here the CDR3 reads CASSFQPSGTDTQYF. DNA for the CDR3: TGCGCCAGCAGCTTCCAGCCCTCTGGCACAGATACGCAGTATTTT. The genes are TRBV5-1 and TRBJ2-3; no clear D. The germline V gene encodes CDR1 SGHRS and CDR2 YFSETQ. The CDR3 is made up of 15 amino acids. V lost 2 bases and J lost 1, with 11 bases in between.

To note about this clone: The junction departs from germline at one end; a sequencing error may be responsible. The chain recombines TRBV7-2 with TRBJ2-5; 11 bases are a match to TRBD2. The CDR3 length is 15 residues. Looked up from germline, CDR1 is SGHTA and CDR2 is FQGNSA. Here the CDR3 reads CASSPTSGGQGTQYF. CDR3 nucleotides: TGTGCCAGCAGTCCCACTAGCGGGGGACAAGGGACCCAGTACTTC.

This chain links TRBV10-3 with TRBJ2-5; 11 bases map to TRBD2. The germline CDR1 and CDR2 sequences are ENHRY and SYGVKD. The trim removed 5 bases at V and 1 base at J, leaving 9 bases unmatched. This CDR3 has 17 residues. CDR3 residues: CAISPASGRIGQETQYF. The CDR3 DNA is TGTGCCATCAGTCCGGCTAGCGGGAGGATAGGCCAAGAGACCCAGTACTTC.

This clone showed up just once. The chain carries TRBV30 and TRBJ1-1; D is undetermined. V was trimmed by 4 bases and J by 2 bases, leaving 14 bases between them. Germline V gene sequence: CDR1 GTSNPN, CDR2 SVGIG (reference sequence). CDR3 size: 14 residues. For the CDR3, the DNA is TGTGCCTGGATACCCGAGCGGGGTAACACTGAAGCTTTCTTT. It translates to CAWIPERGNTEAFF.

The chain carries TRBV5-5 and TRBJ1-5, with 9 bases fitting TRBD1. J was trimmed by 0 bases and V by 3 bases; bases with no gene match: 10. This CDR3 has 18 residues. Germline-derived CDR1 and CDR2 are SGHKS and YYEKEE (reference sequence). CDR3 protein: CASSYGTGRGYSNQPQHF. The CDR3 bases are TGTGCCAGCAGCTACGGGACAGGGAGGGGGTATAGCAATCAGCCCCAGCATTTT.

The chain joins TRBV7-9 to TRBJ2-5, with D perhaps TRBD2 (5 bases). The J call may be in error: the DNA end matches TRBJ2-7 better. The CDR3 totals 14 residues. Germline lookup yields CDR1 SEHNR and CDR2 FQNEAQ (reference sequence). CDR3 nucleotide sequence: TGTGCCAGCAGCTTAGGGACTGTCCTACGCGAGCAGTACTTC. Residues: CASSLGTVLREQYF.

The J gene is TRBJ1-1, the V gene TRBV18; D may be TRBD1 (5 bases). Germline CDR1 KGHSH, CDR2 LQKENI. V dropped 3 bases and J dropped 9 bases, with 8 bases sitting between them. CDR3 length: 11 amino acids. CDR3 residues: CASSPRQKAFF. DNA of the CDR3: TGTGCCAGCTCACCTCGACAGAAAGCTTTCTTT.

V gene TRBV30 combines with J gene TRBJ1-4; TRBD1 is a possible D gene (5 bases). The germline CDR1 and CDR2 sequences are GTSNPN and SVGIG (reference sequence). The CDR3 has 16 amino acids. The V end lost 0 bases, the J end lost 5 bases, and 16 bases lay between the germline ends. The CDR3 spells CAWSVPSGVVNEKLFF. Written as DNA, the CDR3 is TGTGCCTGGAGTGTACCATCGGGGGTAGTGAATGAAAAACTGTTTTTT.

The chain combines TRBV5-1 with TRBJ2-7; the D gene is possibly TRBD1 (5 bases). Trimming removed 1 base at V and 6 bases at J, with 8 bases between. Germline-derived CDR1 and CDR2 are SGHRS and YFSETQ. This CDR3 region has 12 residues. The CDR3 region is CASSLPGFEQYF. CDR3 DNA sequence: TGCGCCAGCAGCTTGCCAGGGTTCGAGCAGTACTTC. The whole variable domain, filled in from reference TRBV5-1 and TRBJ2-7, reads KAGVTQTPRYLIKTRGQQVTLSCSPISGHRSVSWYQQTPGQGLQFLFEYFSETQRNKGNFPGRFSGRQFSNSRSEMNVSTLELGDSALYLCASSLPGFEQYFGPGTRLTVT.

The genes are TRBV15 and TRBJ2-7, with 10 bases fitting TRBD1. Germline V CDR1 and CDR2: LNHNV, YYDKDF (reference sequence). The V and J ends lost 5 bases and 1 base, in that order; junction bases with no gene match: 5. CDR3 size: 15 residues. This CDR3 is CATSDRDRGSYEQYF. CDR3 coding DNA: TGTGCCACCAGCGACCGGGACAGGGGTTCCTACGAGCAGTACTTC.

The CDR3 bases are TGTGCCAGCAGTGCGGTGGACAGGGCGGGAACTGAAGCTTTCTTT. Its protein is CASSAVDRAGTEAFF. V is TRBV27 and J is TRBJ1-1, with 8 positions matching TRBD1. Germline assignment: CDR1 MNHEY and CDR2 SMNVEV (reference sequence). V lost 5 bases and J lost 5; bases outside the gene matches: 10. The CDR3 totals 15 residues.

The V and J genes are TRBV5-1 and TRBJ1-1; TRBD1 agrees at 7 bases. The CDR3 covers 15 residues. Germline assignment: CDR1 SGHRS and CDR2 YFSETQ. V was pared by 1 base and J by 0 bases, with 3 bases of the junction left unmatched. CDR3 region: CASSLPGQMNTEAFF. The CDR3 DNA reads as TGCGCCAGCAGCTTGCCGGGACAGATGAACACTGAAGCTTTCTTT.

The chain couples TRBV29-1 to TRBJ2-5, with a possible D match to TRBD2 (6 bases). The J call may be in error: the DNA end matches TRBJ2-7 better. The length of the CDR3 is 12 residues. Looked up from germline, CDR1 is SQVTM and CDR2 is ANQGSEA. The CDR3 DNA is TGCAGCGTCGCCGGGACTTCCTACGAGCAGTACTTC. Encoded protein: CSVAGTSYEQYF.

The chain employs TRBV5-1 and TRBJ2-7; D gene ambiguous. Germline V gene data show CDR1 as SGHRS and CDR2 as YFSETQ. V shed 0 bases and J shed 7 bases, with 14 bases lying between them. This CDR3 spans 14 amino acids. The CDR3 loop reads CASSLGPPEMEQYF. In DNA, the CDR3 is TGCGCCAGCAGCTTGGGACCCCCGGAGATGGAGCAGTACTTC.

The chain carries TRBV10-2 and TRBJ2-3, with 13 bases fitting TRBD2. Germline V CDR1 and CDR2: WSHSY, SAAADI. The CDR3 has 18 amino acids. V gave up 4 bases and J gave up 3 bases; unmatched junction bases: 10. The CDR3 region has the DNA TGCGCCAGCAGTGCCGGACTAGCGGGAGACCTGATTACAGATACGCAGTATTTT. Its translation is CASSAGLAGDLITDTQYF.

This clone was seen only a few times. The gene calls are TRBV6-6 and TRBJ2-7; D may be TRBD1 or TRBD2 (5 bases each). The V gene's germline CDR1 is MNHNY and CDR2 SVGAGI (reference sequence). V lost 8 bases and J lost 0, with 17 bases in between. The CDR3 is 15 amino acids. The CDR3, as DNA: TGTGCCAGCCACCCTGCGGGCAGGGCCTCCTACGAGCAGTACTTC. It translates to CASHPAGRASYEQYF.

The J gene is TRBJ2-7, the V gene TRBV15, with 9 bases fitting TRBD1. The CDR3 has 15 amino acids. V trimming: 3 bases; J trimming: 6 bases; junction bases outside the gene matches: 9. Germline assignment: CDR1 LNHNV and CDR2 YYDKDF (reference sequence). Written as DNA, the CDR3 is TGTGCCACCAGCAGGACCGGACAGGGGAACGCCGAGCAGTACTTC. Residues: CATSRTGQGNAEQYF.

For this clone: Other nucleotide sequences from this sample produce the same CDR3. This chain joins TRBV10-3 and TRBJ2-7; 13 nucleotides line up with TRBD2. The V gene end was trimmed by 2 bases and the J gene end by 4 bases; junction bases not matched to a gene: 2. There are 15 residues in the CDR3. Per the germline V gene, CDR1 is ENHRY and CDR2 is SYGVKD. The CDR3 sequence: CAISEGLAGVYEQYF. The CDR3 bases are TGTGCCATCAGTGAGGGACTAGCGGGAGTGTACGAGCAGTACTTC.

This clone was found once. The gene calls are TRBV27 and TRBJ2-3; unclear D gene. The length of the CDR3 is 14 residues. V dropped 6 bases and J dropped 1 base, with 11 bases sitting between them. Germline V gives CDR1 MNHEY, CDR2 SMNVEV (reference sequence). The CDR3 reads CASSPSWGTDTQYF. The CDR3 bases are TGTGCCAGCAGCCCCTCCTGGGGCACAGATACGCAGTATTTT.